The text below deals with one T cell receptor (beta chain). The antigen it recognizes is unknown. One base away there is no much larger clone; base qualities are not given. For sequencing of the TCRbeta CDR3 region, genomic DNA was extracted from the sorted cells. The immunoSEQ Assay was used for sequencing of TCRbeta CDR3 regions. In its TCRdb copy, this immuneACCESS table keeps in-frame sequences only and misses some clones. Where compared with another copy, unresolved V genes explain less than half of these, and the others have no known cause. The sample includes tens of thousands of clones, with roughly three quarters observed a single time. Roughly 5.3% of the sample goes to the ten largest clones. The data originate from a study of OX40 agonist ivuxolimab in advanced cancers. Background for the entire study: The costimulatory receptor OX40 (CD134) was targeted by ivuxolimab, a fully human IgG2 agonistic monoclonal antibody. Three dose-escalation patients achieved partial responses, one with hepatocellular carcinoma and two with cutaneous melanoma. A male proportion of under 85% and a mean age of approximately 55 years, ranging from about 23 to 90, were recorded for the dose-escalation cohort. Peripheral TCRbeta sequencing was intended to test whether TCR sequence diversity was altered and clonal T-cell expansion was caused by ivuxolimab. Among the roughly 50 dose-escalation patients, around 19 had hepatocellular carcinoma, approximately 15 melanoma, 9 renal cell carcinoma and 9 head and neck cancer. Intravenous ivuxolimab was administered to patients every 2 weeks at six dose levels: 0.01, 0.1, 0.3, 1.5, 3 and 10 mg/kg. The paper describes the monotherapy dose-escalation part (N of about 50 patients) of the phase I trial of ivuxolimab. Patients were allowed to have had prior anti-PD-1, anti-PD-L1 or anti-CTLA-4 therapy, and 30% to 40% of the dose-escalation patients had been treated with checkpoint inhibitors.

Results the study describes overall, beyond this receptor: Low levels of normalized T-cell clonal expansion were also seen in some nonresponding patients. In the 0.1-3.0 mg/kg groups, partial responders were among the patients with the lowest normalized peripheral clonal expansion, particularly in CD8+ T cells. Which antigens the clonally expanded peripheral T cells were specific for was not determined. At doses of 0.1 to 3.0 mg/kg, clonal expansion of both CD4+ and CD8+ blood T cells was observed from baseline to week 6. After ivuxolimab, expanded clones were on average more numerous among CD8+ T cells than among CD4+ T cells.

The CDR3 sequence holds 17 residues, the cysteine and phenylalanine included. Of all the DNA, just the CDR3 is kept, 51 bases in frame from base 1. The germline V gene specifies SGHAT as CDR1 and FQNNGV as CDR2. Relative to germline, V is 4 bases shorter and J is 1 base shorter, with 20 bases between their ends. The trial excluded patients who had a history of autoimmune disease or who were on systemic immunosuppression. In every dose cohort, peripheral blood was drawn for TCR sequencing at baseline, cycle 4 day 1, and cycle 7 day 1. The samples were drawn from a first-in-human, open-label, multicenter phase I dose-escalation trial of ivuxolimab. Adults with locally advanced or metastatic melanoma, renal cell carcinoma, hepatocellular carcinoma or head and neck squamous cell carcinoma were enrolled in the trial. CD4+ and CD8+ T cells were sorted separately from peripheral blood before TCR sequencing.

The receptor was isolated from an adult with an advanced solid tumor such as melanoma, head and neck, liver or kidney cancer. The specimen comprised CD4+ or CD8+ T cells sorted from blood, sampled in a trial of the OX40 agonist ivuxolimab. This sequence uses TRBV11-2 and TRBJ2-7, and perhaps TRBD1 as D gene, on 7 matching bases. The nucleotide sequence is TGTGCCAGCAGCTCCCAGTCAGGGGGGCTAGATTCCTACGAGCAGTACTTC. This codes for CASSSQSGGLDSYEQYF.